This TCR beta chain was captured in a study of blood T cell repertoires in COVID-19. Study-level background: Sites across the United States, Italy and Spain contributed samples from acute and convalescent COVID-19. T cells, B-cell-depleted T cells, or PBMCs provided the cDNA or gDNA that served as material.

Germline V lookup: CDR1 LNHDA, CDR2 SQIVND (reference sequence). The CDR3 has 15 residues. Trimming shortened V by 3 bases and J by 5 bases, and 16 bases separated the two germline ends. Original analysis: Estimation of nucleated cell counts relied on the amplification of reference gene primers. Data came from immunoSEQ multiplex PCR; TCRdb stores just in-frame clones and leaves some out. V and J calls and clone size follow that table, whereas D and trimming were derived from the DNA. Of hundreds of thousands of clones listed, over 75% were seen once; the top ten hold more than 2%. This sequence originates from a woman between 35 and 50 years old with acute COVID-19. Sequencing input: PBMCs or T cells enriched from blood (not recorded which). This chain connects TRBV19 to TRBJ1-1; D might be TRBD1 (5 bases). DNA for the CDR3: TGTGCCAGTAGTATCCGCCCGGGGGACGTTACTGAAGCTTTCTTT. Protein: CASSIRPGDVTEAFF.